This T cell receptor beta chain appears in the sequencing data of a study of T-cell reconstitution after alpha-beta-depleted transplantation in children. Unmatched junction bases numbered 9, after V lost 0 bases and J lost 9 bases. Germline values: CDR1 SGHRS, CDR2 YFSETQ. The CDR3 has 15 residues. Using unique molecular identifiers, the investigators prepared the TCRbeta library. TCRdb independently ran MiXCR on the PCR reads; one entry per CDR3 protein. This sample has fewer than 1 million distinct CDR3 sequences; around 17% occur once, and the top ten carry approximately 5%. As regards this clonotype: Its antigen is currently unknown.

Study outcomes and limitations: Surviving recipient T cells and thymic progenitors underlay high day-60 TCRbeta diversity in some patients. Where alpha-beta T cells came from about two months after transplant was reportedly several hundred expanded graft clones. One year after transplant, T-cell counts and diversity came mostly from newly produced T cells.

This receptor was identified in a male patient younger than 18 who had a stem cell transplant for acute lymphoblastic leukemia, so the T cells may come from the graft donor. The sequences come from PBMCs, mostly from graft donor cells, collected 360 days after TCRalphabeta/CD19-depleted stem cell transplant. This chain connects TRBV5-1 to TRBJ2-1; 7 bases agree with TRBD2. The CDR3 DNA is TGCGCCAGCAGCTTGGGGGGGGAGGGCCAGTTTGAGCAGTTCTTC. Translating gives CASSLGGEGQFEQFF.